The present TCR beta chain was sequenced within a study of cytomegalovirus exposure and HLA in healthy donors. CDR3 size: 15 residues. CDR1 is SGHVS and CDR2 is FNYEAQ in the germline V gene. The ends were cut back, 0 bases at V and 3 bases at J, with 8 bases in the middle. This PCR relied on a set of 60 Vbeta primers and 13 Jbeta primers. Sequenced by immunoSEQ multiplex PCR; TCRdb stores in-frame clones only, minus some. The sample comprises roughly 180,000 clones, about four fifths of which are singletons, and under 7.5% rests with the top ten. Material for sequencing was PBMCs. The receptor was derived from a man aged 25 to 40 in good health and CMV-seropositive. The chain is built from TRBV7-6 and TRBJ2-2; D is possibly TRBD1 (6 bases). DNA for the CDR3: TGTGCCAGCAGCTTAGCGGACAGTTACACCGGGGAGCTGTTTTTT. Encoded protein: CASSLADSYTGELFF.